The rows below give T cell receptor beta chains drawn from one sample of a study of Ad26.COV2.S vaccination and SARS-CoV-2 variants. Only in-frame clones appear in the TCRdb table, and some are missing; sequencing was by immunoSEQ multiplex PCR. The table has roughly 350,000 clones, less than 90% seen once; the top ten hold 6.4%. Sequenced material: peripheral blood, taken in a trial of Ad26.COV2.S vaccine versus placebo. The receptors originated from a person between 18 and 59 years old who received the Ad26.COV2.S COVID-19 vaccine or a placebo. Each CDR3 is given with its conserved first and last residue. The D gene is left open where the match is weak. Clone size is shown for a subset of rows, as once, few, many or a class of expanded clone.

NA	TRBJ2-1	TRBD2	TRBV10-3	CAISSSSRGGYNEQFF	TGTGCCATCAGTTCCTCATCGCGGGGGGGTTACAATGAGCAGTTCTTC
NA	TRBJ1-2	NA	TRBV6-1	CASSEKGSLYGYTF	TGTGCCAGCAGTGAAAAGGGTTCCCTCTATGGCTACACCTTC
once	TRBJ2-3	NA	TRBV7-3	CASSQSRGDYTQYF	TGTGCCAGCAGCCAGAGTAGAGGTGATTATACGCAGTATTTT
NA	TRBJ1-5	TRBD1	TRBV9	CASSVASGQGPSYQPQHF	TGTGCCAGCAGCGTAGCTTCCGGACAGGGACCTTCGTATCAGCCCCAGCATTTT
NA	TRBJ2-7	NA	TRBV27	CASSWTVGEQYF	TGTGCCAGCAGTTGGACAGTCGGCGAGCAGTACTTC
NA	TRBJ2-1	NA	TRBV5-1	CASSRYREGAGDEQFF	TGCGCCAGCAGCCGTTACAGGGAGGGCGCGGGGGATGAGCAGTTCTTC
NA	TRBJ2-7	NA	TRBV5-8	CASSLIRAYEQYF	TGTGCCAGCAGCTTGATTAGGGCCTACGAGCAGTACTTC
NA	TRBJ2-3	TRBD2	TRBV6-6	CASSRLAGSTDTQYF	TGTGCCAGCAGTCGTTTAGCGGGGAGCACAGATACGCAGTATTTT
few	TRBJ2-7	NA	TRBV7-2	CASSSVYEQYF	TGTGCCAGCAGCTCCGTGTACGAGCAGTACTTC
NA	TRBJ1-6	NA	TRBV19	CASSRGVGNNSPLHF	TGTGCCAGTAGCAGGGGTGTTGGTAATAATTCACCCCTCCACTTT
NA	TRBJ2-4	NA	TRBV29-1	CSVRQSENIQYF	TGCAGCGTGCGACAGTCCGAAAACATTCAGTACTTC
NA	TRBJ2-1	NA	TRBV9	CASSVARGPPISNEQFF	TGTGCCAGCAGCGTAGCTCGAGGACCCCCTATATCCAATGAGCAGTTCTTC
NA	TRBJ1-2	NA	TRBV27	CASSFNVANYGYTF	TGTGCCAGCAGTTTCAACGTAGCTAACTATGGCTACACCTTC
NA	TRBJ1-2	TRBD1	TRBV2	CASSPTGNGGYGYTF	TGTGCCAGCAGTCCGACAGGGAACGGCGGCTATGGCTACACCTTC
NA	TRBJ1-1	NA	TRBV4-3	CASSRTSGDTEAFF	TGCGCCAGCAGCCGTACCTCAGGGGACACTGAAGCTTTCTTT
once	TRBJ1-2	NA	TRBV28	CASSLRGASNYGYTF	TGTGCCAGCAGTCTTCGTGGGGCTTCTAACTATGGCTACACCTTC
once	TRBJ1-1	NA	TRBV25-1	CASRNHGSGVTEAFF	TGTGCCAGCAGAAATCATGGATCGGGGGTCACTGAAGCTTTCTTT
few	TRBJ1-2	NA	TRBV7-2	CASSLGYRERYGYTF	TGTGCCAGCAGCTTGGGTTACAGGGAACGCTATGGCTACACCTTC
NA	TRBJ1-1	NA	TRBV11-3	CASSSSLNTEAFF	TGTGCCAGCAGCTCCTCATTAAACACTGAAGCTTTCTTT
once	TRBJ2-7	NA	TRBV12-1	CASSFAGPSYEQYF	TGTGCCAGCAGCTTCGCAGGTCCCTCCTACGAGCAGTACTTC
once	TRBJ2-1	TRBD1	TRBV24-1	CATSDSRTGGPNEQFF	TGTGCCACCAGTGATTCGCGGACAGGGGGCCCAAATGAGCAGTTCTTC
NA	TRBJ2-5	NA	TRBV24-1	CATSDRGEGETQYF	TGTGCCACCAGTGACCGTGGAGAGGGAGAGACCCAGTACTTC
once	TRBJ2-7	NA	TRBV28	CASSPNTYEQYF	TGTGCCAGCAGCCCTAACACCTACGAGCAGTACTTC
few	TRBJ1-5	TRBD1	TRBV7-9	CASSPGDSQPQHF	TGTGCCAGCAGCCCGGGGGACAGCCAGCCCCAGCATTTT
NA	TRBJ2-1	TRBD2	TRBV6-5	CASSPTSGGANEQFF	TGTGCCAGCAGTCCGACTAGCGGGGGGGCCAATGAGCAGTTCTTC
NA	TRBJ2-4	TRBD2	TRBV28	CASTRGGGSGKNIQYF	TGTGCCAGCACCCGGGGGGGCGGGAGTGGCAAAAACATTCAGTACTTC